This entry features one TCR beta chain sequence. Measured with immunoSEQ multiplex PCR; TCRdb has only the in-frame clones, and not every one. The sample lists 55,000 to 85,000 clones, approximately 94% occurring once. The V gene lost 7 bases and the J gene lost 2 bases, with 15 bases spanning the gap. This CDR3 is built from 15 residues. The germline gives CDR1 SNHLY, CDR2 FYNNEI. This record comes from a study of T cell changes during pregnancy in multiple sclerosis. The specimen was peripheral blood, collected in the third trimester of pregnancy. The chain links TRBV2 to TRBJ2-1, with TRBD2 as a possible D gene (7 bases). The clonotype originates from a female donor with multiple sclerosis, enrolled in a pregnancy study. Here the CDR3 reads CASKGGDRAYNEQFF. The CDR3 coding sequence is TGTGCCAGCAAGGGGGGGGACCGGGCCTACAATGAGCAGTTCTTC.